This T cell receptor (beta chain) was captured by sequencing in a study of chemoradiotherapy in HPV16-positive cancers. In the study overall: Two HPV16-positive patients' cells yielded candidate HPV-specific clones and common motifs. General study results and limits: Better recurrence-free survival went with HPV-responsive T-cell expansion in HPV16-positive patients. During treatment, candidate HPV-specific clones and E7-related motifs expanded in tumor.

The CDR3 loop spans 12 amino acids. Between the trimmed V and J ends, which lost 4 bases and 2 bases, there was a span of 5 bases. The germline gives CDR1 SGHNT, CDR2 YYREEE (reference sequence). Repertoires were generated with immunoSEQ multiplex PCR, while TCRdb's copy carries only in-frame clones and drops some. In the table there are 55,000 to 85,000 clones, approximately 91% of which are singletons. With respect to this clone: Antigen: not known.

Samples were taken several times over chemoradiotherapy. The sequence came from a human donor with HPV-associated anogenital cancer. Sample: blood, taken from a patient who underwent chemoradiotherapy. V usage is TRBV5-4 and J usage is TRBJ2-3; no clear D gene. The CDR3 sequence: CASSAFTDTQYF. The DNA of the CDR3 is TGTGCCAGCAGCGCGTTCACAGATACGCAGTATTTT.